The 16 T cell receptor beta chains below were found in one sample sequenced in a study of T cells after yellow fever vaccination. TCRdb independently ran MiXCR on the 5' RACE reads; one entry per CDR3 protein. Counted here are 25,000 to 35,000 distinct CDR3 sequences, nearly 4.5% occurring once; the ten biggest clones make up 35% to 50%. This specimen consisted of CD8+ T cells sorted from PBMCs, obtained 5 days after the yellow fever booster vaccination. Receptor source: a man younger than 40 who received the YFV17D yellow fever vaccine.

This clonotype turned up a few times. In DNA, the CDR3 is TGCGCCAGCAGCCCTCCTGGGACTAGCGGGAACAATGAGCAGTTCTTC. Protein: CASSPPGTSGNNEQFF. The gene calls are TRBV4-1 and TRBJ2-1; 13 nucleotides agree with TRBD2. V was clipped by 4 bases and J by 5 bases; unmatched bases: 5. Germline CDR1 and CDR2: MGHRA and YSYEKL. This CDR3 comprises 16 residues.

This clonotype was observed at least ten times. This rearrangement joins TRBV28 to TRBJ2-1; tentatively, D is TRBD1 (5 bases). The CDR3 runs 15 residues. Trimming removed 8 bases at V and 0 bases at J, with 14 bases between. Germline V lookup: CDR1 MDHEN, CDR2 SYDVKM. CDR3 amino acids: CASLPPGPSYNEQFF. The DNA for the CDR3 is TGTGCCAGCCTACCCCCAGGGCCCTCCTACAATGAGCAGTTCTTC.

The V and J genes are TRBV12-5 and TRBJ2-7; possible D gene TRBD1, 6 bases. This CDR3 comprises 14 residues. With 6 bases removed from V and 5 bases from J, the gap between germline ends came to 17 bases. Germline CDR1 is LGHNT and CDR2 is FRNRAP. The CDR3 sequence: CASGWGGGFDEQYF. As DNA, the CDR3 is TGTGCTAGTGGGTGGGGTGGGGGCTTCGACGAGCAGTACTTC.

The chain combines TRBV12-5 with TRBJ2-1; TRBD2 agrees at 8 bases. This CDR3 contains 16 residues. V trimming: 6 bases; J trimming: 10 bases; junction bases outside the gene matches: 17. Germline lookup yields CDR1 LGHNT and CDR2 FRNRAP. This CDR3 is CASGQISGLGGWEQFF. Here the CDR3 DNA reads TGTGCTAGTGGGCAAATCTCGGGACTAGGAGGTTGGGAGCAGTTCTTC.

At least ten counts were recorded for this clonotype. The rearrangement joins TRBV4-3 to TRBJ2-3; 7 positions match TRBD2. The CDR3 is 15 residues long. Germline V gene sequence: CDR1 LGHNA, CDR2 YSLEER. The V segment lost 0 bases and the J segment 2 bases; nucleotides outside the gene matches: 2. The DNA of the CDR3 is TGCGCCAGCAGCCAAGACGGGACTATCACAGATACGCAGTATTTT. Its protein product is CASSQDGTITDTQYF.

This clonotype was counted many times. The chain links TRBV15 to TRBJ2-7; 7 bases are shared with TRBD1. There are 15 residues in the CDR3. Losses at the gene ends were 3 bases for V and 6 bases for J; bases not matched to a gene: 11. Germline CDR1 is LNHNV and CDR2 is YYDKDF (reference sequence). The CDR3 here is CATSSGTGTETEQYF. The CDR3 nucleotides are TGTGCCACCAGCAGTGGAACCGGGACAGAAACCGAGCAGTACTTC.

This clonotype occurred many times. The CDR3, as DNA: TGTGCCAGCAGCTTAGCGGGGGGGATAGGGCTAGCGGGAGGTCTTGAGCAGTTCTTC. Its protein product is CASSLAGGIGLAGGLEQFF. The J gene is TRBJ2-1, the V gene TRBV7-8, with 11 bases fitting TRBD2. CDR1 is SGHVS, CDR2 FQNEAQ, per germline. The CDR3 contains 19 residues. V trimming: 0 bases; J trimming: 9 bases; junction bases outside the gene matches: 16.

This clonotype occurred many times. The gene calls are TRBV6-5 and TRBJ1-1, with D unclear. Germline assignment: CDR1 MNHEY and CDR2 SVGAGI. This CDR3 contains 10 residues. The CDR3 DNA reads TGTCGAGCGGGGAACACTGAAGCTTTCTTT. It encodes CRAGNTEAFF.

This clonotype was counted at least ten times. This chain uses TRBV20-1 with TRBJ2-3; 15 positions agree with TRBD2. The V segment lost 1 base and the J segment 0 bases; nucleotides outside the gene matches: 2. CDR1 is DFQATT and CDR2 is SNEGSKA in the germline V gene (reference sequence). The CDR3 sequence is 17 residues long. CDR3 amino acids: CSARGTSGRASTDTQYF. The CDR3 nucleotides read TGCAGTGCTAGAGGGACTAGCGGGAGGGCCAGCACAGATACGCAGTATTTT.

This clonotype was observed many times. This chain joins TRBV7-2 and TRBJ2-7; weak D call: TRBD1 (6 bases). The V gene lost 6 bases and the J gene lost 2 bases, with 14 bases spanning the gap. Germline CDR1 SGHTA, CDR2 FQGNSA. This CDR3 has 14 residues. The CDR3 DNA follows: TGTGCCAGCAGTCGACAGGACCAGCCCTACGAGCAGTACTTC. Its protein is CASSRQDQPYEQYF.

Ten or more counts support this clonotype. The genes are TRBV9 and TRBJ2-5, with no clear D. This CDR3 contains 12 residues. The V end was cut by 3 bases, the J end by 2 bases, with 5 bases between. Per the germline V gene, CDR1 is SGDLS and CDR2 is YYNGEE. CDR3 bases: TGTGCCAGCAGCGGGTCTCAAGAGACCCAGTACTTC. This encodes CASSGSQETQYF.

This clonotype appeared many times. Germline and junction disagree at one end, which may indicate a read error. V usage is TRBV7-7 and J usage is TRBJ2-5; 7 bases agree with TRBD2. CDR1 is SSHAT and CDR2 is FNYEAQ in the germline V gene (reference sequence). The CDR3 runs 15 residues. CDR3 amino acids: CASSLGAGSQETQYF. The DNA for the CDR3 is TGTGCTAGCAGCTTAGGAGCGGGAAGTCAAGAGACCCAGTACTTC.

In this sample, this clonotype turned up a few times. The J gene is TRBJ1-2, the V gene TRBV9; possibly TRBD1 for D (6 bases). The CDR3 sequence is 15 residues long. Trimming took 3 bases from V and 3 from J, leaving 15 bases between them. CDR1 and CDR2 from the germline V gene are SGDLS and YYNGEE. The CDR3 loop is CASSGGGAGDYGYTF. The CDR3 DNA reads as TGTGCCAGCAGCGGGGGGGGGGCAGGAGACTATGGCTACACCTTC.

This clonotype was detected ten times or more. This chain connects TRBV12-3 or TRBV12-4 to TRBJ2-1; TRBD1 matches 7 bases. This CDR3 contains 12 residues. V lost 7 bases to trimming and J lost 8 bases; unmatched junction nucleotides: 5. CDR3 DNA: TGTGCCAGCACCGTCACAGGGGATGAGCAGTTCTTC. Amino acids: CASTVTGDEQFF.

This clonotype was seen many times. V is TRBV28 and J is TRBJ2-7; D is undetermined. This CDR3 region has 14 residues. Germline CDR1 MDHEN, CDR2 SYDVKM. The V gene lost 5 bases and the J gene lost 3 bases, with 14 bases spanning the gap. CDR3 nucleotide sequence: TGTGCCAGCAGTCCCCCCGATGGCGTCTACGAGCAGTACTTC. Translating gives CASSPPDGVYEQYF. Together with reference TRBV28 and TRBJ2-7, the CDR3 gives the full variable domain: DVKVTQSSRYLVKRTGEKVFLECVQDMDHENMFWYRQDPGLGLRLIYFSYDVKMKEKGDIPEGYSVSREKKERFSLILESASTNQTSMYLCASSPPDGVYEQYFGPGTRLTVT.

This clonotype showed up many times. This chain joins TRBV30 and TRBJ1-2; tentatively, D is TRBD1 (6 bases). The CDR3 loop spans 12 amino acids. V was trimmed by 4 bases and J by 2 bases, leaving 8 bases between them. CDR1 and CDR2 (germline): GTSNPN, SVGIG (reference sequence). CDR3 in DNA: TGTGCCTGGATCCAGGGGAACTATGGCTACACCTTC. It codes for CAWIQGNYGYTF.